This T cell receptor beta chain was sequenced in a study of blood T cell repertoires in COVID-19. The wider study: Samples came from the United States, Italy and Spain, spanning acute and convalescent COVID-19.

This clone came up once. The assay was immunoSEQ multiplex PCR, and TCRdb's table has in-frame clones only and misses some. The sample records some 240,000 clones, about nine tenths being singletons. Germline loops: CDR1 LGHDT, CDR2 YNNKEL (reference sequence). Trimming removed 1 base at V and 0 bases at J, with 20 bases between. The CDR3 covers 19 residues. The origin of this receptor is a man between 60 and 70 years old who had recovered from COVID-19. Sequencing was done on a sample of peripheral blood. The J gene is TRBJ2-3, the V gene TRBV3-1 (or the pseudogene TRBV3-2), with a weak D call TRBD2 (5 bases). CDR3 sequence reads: CASSQGRLGGRSSTDTQYF. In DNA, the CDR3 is TGTGCCAGCAGCCAAGGGAGGTTAGGCGGTCGAAGTAGCACAGATACGCAGTATTTT.